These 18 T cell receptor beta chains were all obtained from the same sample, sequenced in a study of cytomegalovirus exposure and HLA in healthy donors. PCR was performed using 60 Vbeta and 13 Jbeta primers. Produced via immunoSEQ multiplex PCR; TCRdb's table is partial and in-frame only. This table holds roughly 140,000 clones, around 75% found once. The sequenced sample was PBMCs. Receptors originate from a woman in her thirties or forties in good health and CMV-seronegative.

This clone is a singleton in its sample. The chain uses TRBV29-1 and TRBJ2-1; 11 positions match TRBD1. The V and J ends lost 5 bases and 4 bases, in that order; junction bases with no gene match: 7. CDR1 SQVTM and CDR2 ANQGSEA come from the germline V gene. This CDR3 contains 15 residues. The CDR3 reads CSVSSRDRGYNEQFF. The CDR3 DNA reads TGCAGCGTTTCTTCCCGGGACAGGGGGTACAATGAGCAGTTCTTC.

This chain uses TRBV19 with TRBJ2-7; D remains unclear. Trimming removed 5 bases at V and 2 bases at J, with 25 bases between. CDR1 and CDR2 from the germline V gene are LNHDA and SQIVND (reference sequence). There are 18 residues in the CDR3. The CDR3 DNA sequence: TGTGCCAGTAGTTCCTCAGCCAATAGACATCCTCCGACCTACGAGCAGTACTTC. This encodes CASSSSANRHPPTYEQYF.

CDR3 bases: TGTGCCAGCACTCCTATGAGCTCCTATAATTCACCCCTCCACTTT. Its translation: CASTPMSSYNSPLHF. The J gene is TRBJ1-6, the V gene TRBV6-5; no firm D call. V was shortened by 7 bases and J by 0 bases, with 10 bases between the two germline ends. This CDR3 spans 15 amino acids. The V gene's germline CDR1 is MNHEY and CDR2 SVGAGI.

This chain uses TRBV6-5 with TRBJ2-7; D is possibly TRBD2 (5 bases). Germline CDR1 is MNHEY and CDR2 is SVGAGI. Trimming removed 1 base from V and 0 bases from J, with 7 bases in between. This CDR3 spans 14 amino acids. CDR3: CASSYFAGSYEQYF. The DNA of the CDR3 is TGTGCCAGCAGTTACTTTGCGGGCTCCTACGAGCAGTACTTC.

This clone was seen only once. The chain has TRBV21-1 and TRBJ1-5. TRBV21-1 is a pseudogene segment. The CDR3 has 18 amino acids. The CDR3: CASSPPSLGFRSNQPQHF. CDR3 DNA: TGTGCCAGCAGCCCCCCGTCCCTCGGGTTCCGTAGCAATCAGCCCCAGCATTTT.

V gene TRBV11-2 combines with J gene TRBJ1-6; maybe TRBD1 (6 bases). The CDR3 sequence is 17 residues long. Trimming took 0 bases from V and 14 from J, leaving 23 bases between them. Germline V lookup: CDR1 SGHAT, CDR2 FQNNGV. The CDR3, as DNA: TGTGCCAGCAGCTTAGATCCCGGGGGGGCGACCTCCGGGACCCTCCACTTT. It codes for CASSLDPGGATSGTLHF.

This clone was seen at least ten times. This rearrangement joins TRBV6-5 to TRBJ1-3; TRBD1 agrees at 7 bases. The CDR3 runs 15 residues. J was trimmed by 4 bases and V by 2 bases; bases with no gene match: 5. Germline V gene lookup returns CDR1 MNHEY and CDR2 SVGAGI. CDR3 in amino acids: CASSYQTGHGNTIYF. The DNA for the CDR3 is TGTGCCAGCAGTTACCAGACAGGGCACGGAAACACCATATATTTT.

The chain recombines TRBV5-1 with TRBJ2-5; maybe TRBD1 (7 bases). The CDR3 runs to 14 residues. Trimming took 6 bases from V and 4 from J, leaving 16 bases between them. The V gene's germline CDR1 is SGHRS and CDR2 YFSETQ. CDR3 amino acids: CASTQLEGAETQYF. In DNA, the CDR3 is TGCGCCAGCACCCAATTGGAGGGGGCAGAGACCCAGTACTTC.

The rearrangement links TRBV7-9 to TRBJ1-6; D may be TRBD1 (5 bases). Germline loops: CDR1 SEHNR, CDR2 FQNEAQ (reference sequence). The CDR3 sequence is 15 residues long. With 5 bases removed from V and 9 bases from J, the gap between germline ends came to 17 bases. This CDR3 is CASSPTTAGTSPLHF. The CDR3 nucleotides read TGTGCCAGCAGCCCCACGACAGCCGGCACTTCACCCCTCCACTTT.

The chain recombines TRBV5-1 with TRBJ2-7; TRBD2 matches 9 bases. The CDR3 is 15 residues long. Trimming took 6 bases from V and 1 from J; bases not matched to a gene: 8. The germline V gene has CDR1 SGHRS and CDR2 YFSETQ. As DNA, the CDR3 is TGCGCCAGCAAAATACTAGCGGGTAAATCCTACGAGCAGTACTTC. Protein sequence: CASKILAGKSYEQYF.

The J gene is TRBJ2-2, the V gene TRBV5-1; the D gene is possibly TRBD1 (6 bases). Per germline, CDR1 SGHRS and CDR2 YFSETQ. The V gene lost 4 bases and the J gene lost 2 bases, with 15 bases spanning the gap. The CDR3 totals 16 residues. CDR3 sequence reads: CASSIAGALNTGELFF. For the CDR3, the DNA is TGCGCCAGCAGCATCGCAGGGGCCCTCAACACCGGGGAGCTGTTTTTT.

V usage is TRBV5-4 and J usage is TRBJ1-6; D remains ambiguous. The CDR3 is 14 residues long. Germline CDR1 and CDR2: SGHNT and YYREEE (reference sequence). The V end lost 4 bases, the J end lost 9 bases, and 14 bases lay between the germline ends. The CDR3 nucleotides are TGTGCCAGCAGCGAGGAGGGTGGCGGTTCACCCCTCCACTTT. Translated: CASSEEGGGSPLHF.

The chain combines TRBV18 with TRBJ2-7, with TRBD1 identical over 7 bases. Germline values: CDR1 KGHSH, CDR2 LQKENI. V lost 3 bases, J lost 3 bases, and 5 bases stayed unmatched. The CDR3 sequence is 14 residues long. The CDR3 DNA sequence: TGTGCCAGCTCACCTTCGACAGGGAACTACGAGCAGTACTTC. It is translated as CASSPSTGNYEQYF.

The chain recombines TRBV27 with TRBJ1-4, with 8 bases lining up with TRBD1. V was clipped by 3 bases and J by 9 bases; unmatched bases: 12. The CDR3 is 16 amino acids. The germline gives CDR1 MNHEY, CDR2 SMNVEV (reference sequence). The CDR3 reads CASSFDRGRAVKKLFF. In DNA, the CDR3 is TGTGCCAGCAGTTTCGACAGGGGAAGGGCCGTGAAAAAACTGTTTTTT.

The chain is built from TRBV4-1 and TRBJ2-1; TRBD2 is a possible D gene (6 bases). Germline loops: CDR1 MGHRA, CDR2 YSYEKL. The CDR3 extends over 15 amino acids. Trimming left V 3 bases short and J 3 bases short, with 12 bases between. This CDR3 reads CASSHEGTYYNEQFF. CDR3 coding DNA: TGCGCCAGCAGCCACGAGGGGACTTACTACAATGAGCAGTTCTTC.

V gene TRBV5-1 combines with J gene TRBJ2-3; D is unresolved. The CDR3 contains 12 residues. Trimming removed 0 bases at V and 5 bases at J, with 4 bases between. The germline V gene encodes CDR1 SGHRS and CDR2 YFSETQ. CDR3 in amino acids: CASSLDLDTQYF. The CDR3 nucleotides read TGCGCCAGCAGCTTGGATCTAGATACGCAGTATTTT.

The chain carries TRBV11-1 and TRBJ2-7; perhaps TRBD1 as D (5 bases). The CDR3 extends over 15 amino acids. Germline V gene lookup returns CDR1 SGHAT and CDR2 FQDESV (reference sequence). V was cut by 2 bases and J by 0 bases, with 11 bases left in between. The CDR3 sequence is CASSLPTASSYEQYF. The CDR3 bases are TGTGCCAGCAGCTTACCGACAGCGAGCTCCTACGAGCAGTACTTC.

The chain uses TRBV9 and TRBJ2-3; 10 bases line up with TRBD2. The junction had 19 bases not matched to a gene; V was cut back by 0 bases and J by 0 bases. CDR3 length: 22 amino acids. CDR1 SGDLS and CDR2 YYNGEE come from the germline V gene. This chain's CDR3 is CASSVDGVERGGLVSSTDTQYF. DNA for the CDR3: TGTGCCAGCAGCGTAGACGGGGTGGAGCGGGGGGGCCTTGTTTCTAGCACAGATACGCAGTATTTT.